One T cell receptor (beta chain) is described in this entry. This sample was taken from a study of cytomegalovirus exposure and HLA in healthy donors. PCR was performed using 60 Vbeta and 13 Jbeta primers. This table comes from immunoSEQ multiplex PCR, and its TCRdb copy is limited to in-frame clones, with some not included. Among 150,000 to 200,000 clones, 80% were seen once, and the ten largest hold 6.5% to 8.5%. This TCR derives from a man aged 25-45 years in good health and CMV-seropositive. The source material was PBMCs.

CDR3 protein: CASSALLAGGSYEQYF. CDR3 DNA: TGTGCCAGCTCAGCCTTGCTAGCGGGAGGGTCCTACGAGCAGTACTTC. The chain links TRBV18 to TRBJ2-7; 12 nucleotides match TRBD2. CDR1 and CDR2 from the germline V gene are KGHSH and LQKENI. The CDR3 has 16 amino acids. The junction had 6 bases not matched to a gene; V was cut back by 5 bases and J by 1 base.